These 8 T cell receptor beta chains were sequenced from one sample in a study of blood T cell repertoires in COVID-19. The data were produced by immunoSEQ multiplex PCR, yet TCRdb's version contains in-frame clones alone and is incomplete. The table shows about 170,000 clones, with roughly 80% occurring only once. Sequenced material: peripheral blood. The receptor set was obtained from an elderly woman with COVID-19, enrolled during active disease.

CDR3 sequence (DNA): TGTGCCAGCAGCTTGAATCAGGGGGCTTTCAATGAGCAGTTCTTC. Translating gives CASSLNQGAFNEQFF. This sequence joins TRBV5-4 and TRBJ2-1; 8 bases are a match to TRBD1. The CDR3 extends over 15 amino acids. Germline V gives CDR1 SGHNT, CDR2 YYREEE (reference sequence). Trimming took 1 base from V and 6 from J; bases not matched to a gene: 6.

The chain joins TRBV18 to TRBJ1-6; D unclear. Looked up from germline, CDR1 is KGHSH and CDR2 is LQKENI. This CDR3 has 13 amino acids. Trimming removed 3 bases from V and 10 bases from J, with 10 bases in between. CDR3 in amino acids: CASSPTRESPLHF. Written as DNA, the CDR3 is TGTGCCAGCTCACCGACTCGCGAATCACCCCTCCACTTT.

V and J are TRBV11-2 and TRBJ2-7, with D maybe TRBD1 (6 bases). Per germline, CDR1 SGHAT and CDR2 FQNNGV. Trimming stripped 3 bases from V and 6 bases from J, with 18 bases between. CDR3 length equals 15 residues. DNA of the CDR3: TGTGCCAGCAGCTTGGCCCAAGGGGGTCCTTTCGAGCAGTACTTC. This encodes CASSLAQGGPFEQYF.

The chain links TRBV2 to TRBJ2-3; 7 bases map to TRBD1. After removal of 7 bases from V and 10 bases from J, the junction contained 11 bases not matched to a gene. Germline V lookup: CDR1 SNHLY, CDR2 FYNNEI. The CDR3 totals 13 residues. This CDR3 is CASNRMFGTAQYF. CDR3 coding DNA: TGTGCCAGCAACCGTATGTTTGGGACAGCGCAGTATTTT.

In this sample, this clone turned up a few times. The chain joins TRBV24-1 to TRBJ2-1; maybe TRBD1 (5 bases). V was cut by 4 bases and J by 7 bases, with 16 bases left in between. Germline CDR1 and CDR2: KGHDR and SFDVKD. The CDR3 has 15 residues. The CDR3 DNA sequence: TGTGCCACCAGTGACCCCCGCCAGGGAATGAATGAGCAGTTCTTC. This codes for CATSDPRQGMNEQFF.

The chain combines TRBV18 with TRBJ2-3, with D possibly matching TRBD2 (5 bases). V was cut by 8 bases and J by 2 bases, with 11 bases left in between. The CDR3 has 13 amino acids. The germline CDR1 and CDR2 sequences are KGHSH and LQKENI. For the CDR3, the DNA is TGTGCCAGCGCGGAGAGGGTCACAGATACGCAGTATTTT. It yields the protein CASAERVTDTQYF.

This rearrangement joins TRBV6-5 to TRBJ1-5; 10 nucleotides agree with TRBD1. This CDR3 contains 14 residues. From germline, CDR1 is MNHEY and CDR2 SVGAGI. Trimming took 7 bases from V and 4 from J; bases not matched to a gene: 4. CDR3 sequence reads: CASTSGQGNQPQHF. The CDR3 DNA follows: TGTGCCAGCACCTCGGGACAGGGGAATCAGCCCCAGCATTTT.

The CDR3 here is CASDDSNEKLFF. In DNA, the CDR3 is TGTGCCAGCGATGACAGTAATGAAAAACTGTTTTTT. The chain combines TRBV28 with TRBJ1-4; TRBD1 might be the D (5 bases). The CDR3 sequence is 12 residues long. The germline V gene has CDR1 MDHEN and CDR2 SYDVKM. V gave up 8 bases and J gave up 4 bases, with 8 bases separating them.